This entry lists 20 T cell receptor beta chains sequenced from one sample in a study of cytomegalovirus exposure and HLA in healthy donors. With 60 Vbeta and 13 Jbeta primers, the PCR was carried out. TCRdb's copy holds only in-frame clones and misses some; the assay was immunoSEQ multiplex PCR. The table includes over 150,000 clones, around three quarters detected once. Material for sequencing was PBMCs. These receptors were taken from a boy between 10 and 17 years old in good health and CMV-seronegative.

In this sample, this clone turned up once. This chain joins TRBV30 and TRBJ2-5; the match to TRBD2 covers 11 bases. Germline V gene lookup returns CDR1 GTSNPN and CDR2 SVGIG (reference sequence). This CDR3 spans 14 amino acids. Trimming removed 3 bases from V and 5 bases from J; junction bases left unmatched: 5. The CDR3 bases are TGTGCCTGGAGGGGTAGCGGGAGGGTGGAGACCCAGTACTTC. It specifies CAWRGSGRVETQYF.

The chain employs TRBV7-9 and TRBJ2-1; the D gene is possibly TRBD2 (5 bases). Trimming cost V 1 base and J 5 bases, with 12 bases left between them. CDR1 SEHNR and CDR2 FQNEAQ come from the germline V gene (reference sequence). The CDR3 runs 15 residues. Here the CDR3 reads CASSLVTEGNNEQFF. The CDR3 DNA sequence: TGTGCCAGCAGCTTAGTAACCGAGGGAAACAATGAGCAGTTCTTC.

This clone was recorded once. The rearrangement uses TRBV7-9 and TRBJ2-7, with 9 bases matching TRBD1. Germline-derived CDR1 and CDR2 are SEHNR and FQNEAQ (reference sequence). The CDR3 spans 14 residues. Unmatched junction bases numbered 4, after V lost 3 bases and J lost 4 bases. CDR3 residues: CASSLTGGQYEQYF. DNA of the CDR3: TGTGCCAGCAGCTTGACAGGGGGTCAGTACGAGCAGTACTTC. Variable domain in full (rest from reference TRBV7-9 and TRBJ2-7): DTGVSQNPRHKITKRGQNVTFRCDPISEHNRLYWYRQTLGQGPEFLTYFQNEAQLEKSRLLSDRFSAERPKGSFSTLEIQRTEQGDSAMYLCASSLTGGQYEQYFGPGTRLTVT.

This clone has more than one count but fewer than ten. CDR3 region: CASSLRGRSYGYTF. CDR3 sequence (DNA): TGTGCCAGCAGTTTAAGGGGGCGAAGCTATGGCTACACCTTC. The chain recombines TRBV28 with TRBJ1-2; 7 positions agree with TRBD1. Trimming removed 2 bases from V and 4 bases from J; junction bases left unmatched: 4. CDR1 and CDR2 (germline): MDHEN, SYDVKM. This CDR3 spans 14 amino acids.

This chain joins TRBV27 and TRBJ2-5; the match to TRBD1 covers 9 bases. The J call may not be correct, given that the DNA end is closer to TRBJ2-7. Germline-derived CDR1 and CDR2 are MNHEY and SMNVEV (reference sequence). This CDR3 region has 17 residues. The CDR3 region has the DNA TGTGCCAGCAGTTTTTCCGACCGGGACAGGGAAAACTACGAGCAGTACTTC. Protein sequence: CASSFSDRDRENYEQYF.

Only one count was recorded for this clone. The chain couples TRBV9 to TRBJ2-1; TRBD2 matches at 8 bases. Trimming removed 0 bases from V and 8 bases from J; junction bases left unmatched: 7. Germline assignment: CDR1 SGDLS and CDR2 YYNGEE. The CDR3 is 15 residues long. CDR3 residues: CASSVGGTRDDEQFF. The DNA of the CDR3 is TGTGCCAGCAGCGTAGGCGGGACTAGGGACGATGAGCAGTTCTTC.

V usage is TRBV30 and J usage is TRBJ1-5; maybe TRBD1 (6 bases). Trimming removed 0 bases at V and 1 base at J, with 7 bases between. Germline lookup yields CDR1 GTSNPN and CDR2 SVGIG (reference sequence). The CDR3 is made up of 14 amino acids. The CDR3 bases are TGTGCCTGGAGTGTAGGGGGAAGCAATCAGCCCCAGCATTTT. This sequence encodes CAWSVGGSNQPQHF. Based on the CDR3 plus reference TRBV30 and TRBJ1-5, the full variable domain is SQTIHQWPATLVQPVGSPLSLECTVEGTSNPNLYWYRQAAGRGLQLLFYSVGIGQISSEVPQNLSASRPQDRQFILSSKKLLLSDSGFYLCAWSVGGSNQPQHFGDGTRLSIL.

This chain's CDR3 is CATQGAAQETQYF. The DNA of the CDR3 is TGTGCTACCCAGGGGGCGGCCCAAGAGACCCAGTACTTC. The V and J genes are TRBV12-5 and TRBJ2-5; the match to TRBD1 covers 8 bases. Germline loops: CDR1 LGHNT, CDR2 FRNRAP. The V and J ends lost 10 bases and 1 base, in that order; junction bases with no gene match: 5. This CDR3 has 13 residues.

This clone has just a few counts. The chain links TRBV25-1 to TRBJ2-2; D possibly corresponds to TRBD1 (6 bases). Germline CDR1 reads MGHDK; CDR2 reads SYGVNS. The CDR3 runs 17 residues. Trimming cost V 3 bases and J 6 bases, with 20 bases left between them. CDR3: CASSDSRQVSVPGELFF. The CDR3 bases are TGTGCCAGCAGTGATTCTCGACAGGTCTCTGTCCCCGGGGAGCTGTTTTTT.

This clone was seen only once. The chain recombines TRBV6-1 with TRBJ1-2; TRBD1 matches at 7 bases. Germline CDR1 MNHNS, CDR2 SASEGT. The length of the CDR3 is 17 residues. Losses at the gene ends were 1 base for V and 8 bases for J; bases not matched to a gene: 16. This CDR3 reads CASSEVQRGRGRGGYTF. The CDR3 bases are TGTGCCAGCAGTGAAGTGCAAAGGGGGCGAGGTAGAGGCGGCTACACCTTC.

The chain is built from TRBV10-3 and TRBJ1-3, with D perhaps TRBD1 (6 bases). Trimming removed 7 bases from V and 2 bases from J, with 9 bases in between. Germline CDR1 ENHRY, CDR2 SYGVKD. The CDR3 is 13 amino acids. CDR3 bases: TGTGCCATCAAGGCAGGGGCTGGAAACACCATATATTTT. Translated, it gives CAIKAGAGNTIYF.

The J gene is TRBJ2-3, the V gene TRBV1; the table's D call, TRBD1, was not checked against the DNA. TRBV1 is a pseudogene segment. The length of the CDR3 is 15 residues. The CDR3 DNA is TGCACCAGCAGTCCGGGACAGGACTTCACAGATACGCAGTATTTT. Amino acids: CTSSPGQDFTDTQYF.

The genes are TRBV7-2 and TRBJ1-6; possibly TRBD1 for D (6 bases). Germline CDR1 reads SGHTA; CDR2 reads FQGNSA. V lost 4 bases and J lost 5, with 15 bases in between. The CDR3 sequence is 16 residues long. CDR3 in amino acids: CASSSYRVPDNSPLHF. CDR3 coding DNA: TGTGCCAGCAGCTCGTACAGGGTCCCCGATAATTCACCCCTCCACTTT. Filled out from reference TRBV7-2 and TRBJ1-6, the complete variable domain reads GAGVSQSPSNKVTEKGKDVELRCDPISGHTALYWYRQSLGQGLEFLIYFQGNSAPDKSGLPSDRFSAERTGGSVSTLTIQRTQQEDSAVYLCASSSYRVPDNSPLHFGNGTRLTVT.

This chain joins TRBV6-5 and TRBJ1-5; D is undetermined. The V gene lost 1 base and the J gene lost 4 bases, with 5 bases spanning the gap. This CDR3 spans 13 amino acids. Germline lookup yields CDR1 MNHEY and CDR2 SVGAGI. CDR3 sequence (DNA): TGTGCCAGCAGTTACTTTTCAAATCAGCCCCAGCATTTT. Protein product: CASSYFSNQPQHF.

This clone came up once. This rearrangement joins TRBV7-9 to TRBJ2-2; maybe TRBD2 (6 bases). Germline CDR1 reads SEHNR; CDR2 reads FQNEAQ (reference sequence). Trimming removed 7 bases at V and 7 bases at J, with 10 bases between. This CDR3 is 12 amino acids long. The CDR3 region is CASTRGDGELFF. Written as DNA, the CDR3 is TGTGCCAGCACCCGCGGGGACGGGGAGCTGTTTTTT.

The CDR3, as DNA: TGTGCCAGCAGTTCGGACAGTCCCTACGAGCAGTACTTC. Amino acid sequence: CASSSDSPYEQYF. The chain uses TRBV27 and TRBJ2-7; perhaps TRBD1 as D (6 bases). The CDR3 extends over 13 amino acids. Between the trimmed V and J ends, which lost 4 bases and 2 bases, there was a span of 9 bases. Looked up from germline, CDR1 is MNHEY and CDR2 is SMNVEV (reference sequence).

The genes are TRBV30 and TRBJ2-7; no clear D. The length of the CDR3 is 14 residues. V gave up 0 bases and J gave up 0 bases, with 9 bases separating them. From germline, CDR1 is GTSNPN and CDR2 SVGIG (reference sequence). The CDR3 DNA sequence: TGTGCCTGGAGTGTACCTGCGAACTCCTACGAGCAGTACTTC. Encoded protein: CAWSVPANSYEQYF.

V is TRBV19 and J is TRBJ1-1, with 9 bases fitting TRBD1. With 5 bases clipped from V and 8 bases from J, the junction kept 6 bases outside the gene matches. Germline V gene lookup returns CDR1 LNHDA and CDR2 SQIVND (reference sequence). This CDR3 is 13 amino acids long. The CDR3 nucleotides are TGTGCCAGTAGTCGGACAGGGGTTCGAGAAGCTTTCTTT. The encoded protein is CASSRTGVREAFF.

V gene TRBV7-9 combines with J gene TRBJ2-1; weak D call: TRBD2 (5 bases). The CDR3 loop spans 15 amino acids. Trimming shortened V by 2 bases and J by 8 bases, and 16 bases separated the two germline ends. Looked up from germline, CDR1 is SEHNR and CDR2 is FQNEAQ (reference sequence). Here the CDR3 DNA reads TGTGCCAGCAGCTTAATAGAGACACCGCGGGATGAGCAGTTCTTC. This sequence encodes CASSLIETPRDEQFF.

This chain links TRBV9 with TRBJ1-5, with TRBD1 identical over 7 bases. The V gene's germline CDR1 is SGDLS and CDR2 YYNGEE. J was trimmed by 5 bases and V by 0 bases; bases with no gene match: 5. The CDR3 contains 15 residues. The CDR3 nucleotides read TGTGCCAGCAGCGTAGGACAGGGATGGGATCAGCCCCAGCATTTT. Translating gives CASSVGQGWDQPQHF.